This T cell receptor (beta chain) appears in the sequencing data of a study of vaccination and CD4 T cells after COVID-19. Study background: There were six male and four female convalescents, and two of them were Hispanic.

Described treatment: roughly 11-day PBMC culture with coronavirus spike peptide pools or control peptides (ViraFEST assay). A half-volume replacement of the medium with fresh IL-2 medium was performed on days 3 and 7. Sequenced with the Oncomine TCR Beta short-read assay was DNA taken from cultured CD4+ T cells. From the PCR reads, TCRdb called clonotypes with MiXCR, one entry per CDR3 protein. This table holds around 6,800 distinct CDR3 sequences, roughly 69% found once. Germline assignment: CDR1 LGHNA and CDR2 YSLEER. V was pared by 0 bases and J by 7 bases, with 9 bases between. The CDR3 covers 13 residues. Turning to this clonotype: As yet, its antigen is unknown.

The source is a human donor who had recovered from COVID-19. Sequenced: CD4+ T cells from blood, cultured in vitro. The V and J genes are TRBV4-3 and TRBJ1-2; the D is unclear. The CDR3 coding sequence is TGCGCCAGCAGCCAAGATGGGGTGGGTGGCTACACCTTC. It yields the protein CASSQDGVGGYTF.